These T cell receptor beta chains were read from a single sample in a study of blood T cells in healthy people across ages. TCRdb reprocessed the 5' RACE reads with MiXCR, giving one entry per CDR3 protein. The repertoire includes over 1,300,000 distinct CDR3 sequences, roughly 59% of them detected once, and more than 6% sits in the top ten. Sample: blood. Receptors originate from a young man in good health. CDR3s include the opening cysteine and the closing phenylalanine or tryptophan. A clone size is listed for some rows: how often the clone was seen (once, few, many), or a class if it is expanded.

v_call: TRBV5-1; j_call: TRBJ2-3; clone_size: .; cdr3_aa: CASSLMVDTQYF
v_call: TRBV5-1; j_call: TRBJ2-5; clone_size: .; cdr3_aa: CASSFAPDGPQETQYF
v_call: TRBV6-5; j_call: .; clone_size: .; cdr3_aa: CASRTGTSLYNEQYF
v_call: TRBV11-2; j_call: TRBJ2-5; clone_size: .; cdr3_aa: CASTTSYSGYNEQYF
v_call: TRBV20-1; j_call: TRBJ1-2; clone_size: .; cdr3_aa: CSARTPGLDGYTF
v_call: TRBV11-2; j_call: TRBJ2-2; clone_size: .; cdr3_aa: CASSERTSDAGELFF
v_call: TRBV5-1; j_call: TRBJ2-3; clone_size: .; cdr3_aa: CASSFTGGATDTQYF
v_call: TRBV20-1; j_call: TRBJ1-6; clone_size: once; cdr3_aa: CSARGRSWTVNSPLHF
v_call: TRBV4-1; j_call: TRBJ2-7; clone_size: .; cdr3_aa: CASSQLASFNYEQYF
v_call: TRBV6-1; j_call: TRBJ1-2; clone_size: .; cdr3_aa: CASSEWATPGYTF
v_call: TRBV7-2; j_call: TRBJ2-3; clone_size: .; cdr3_aa: CASSYTGVQKPYTQYF
v_call: TRBV5-1; j_call: TRBJ1-1; clone_size: .; cdr3_aa: CASRPIASTEAFF
v_call: TRBV6-2/TRBV6-3; j_call: .; clone_size: few; cdr3_aa: CASSLETGERGEQYF
v_call: TRBV29-1; j_call: TRBJ1-1; clone_size: .; cdr3_aa: CSVGTILGSEAFF
v_call: TRBV24-1; j_call: TRBJ2-2; clone_size: .; cdr3_aa: CATSDLGRRPTGELFF
v_call: TRBV4-1; j_call: .; clone_size: few; cdr3_aa: CASSLRGLAGETQYF
v_call: TRBV9; j_call: TRBJ2-7; clone_size: .; cdr3_aa: CASSLGLVGTYEQYF
v_call: TRBV20-1; j_call: TRBJ2-5; clone_size: .; cdr3_aa: CSAWFGSGWEETQYF
v_call: TRBV6-1; j_call: TRBJ2-2; clone_size: many; cdr3_aa: CASSDGGRYLTGELFF
v_call: TRBV10-2; j_call: TRBJ2-7; clone_size: few; cdr3_aa: CASSDHTAEQYF
v_call: TRBV7-6; j_call: TRBJ2-7; clone_size: .; cdr3_aa: CASSLAIGPYEQYF
v_call: TRBV5-1; j_call: TRBJ2-5; clone_size: .; cdr3_aa: CASSLWGLAGQETQYF
v_call: TRBV2; j_call: TRBJ2-5; clone_size: .; cdr3_aa: CASNPGGYRLKQYF
v_call: TRBV6-2/TRBV6-3; j_call: TRBJ2-5; clone_size: .; cdr3_aa: CASSYWARQETQYF
v_call: TRBV4-3; j_call: TRBJ1-3; clone_size: .; cdr3_aa: CASSQEAAGTTGNTIYF
v_call: TRBV29-1; j_call: TRBJ1-4; clone_size: .; cdr3_aa: CSVGGAEKLFF
v_call: TRBV20-1; j_call: TRBJ2-5; clone_size: .; cdr3_aa: CSARTLVHETQYF
v_call: TRBV7-9; j_call: TRBJ2-2; clone_size: few; cdr3_aa: CASSPLSGELFF
v_call: TRBV27; j_call: TRBJ1-6; clone_size: .; cdr3_aa: CASSLMWRGRGNSPLHF
v_call: TRBV5-1; j_call: TRBJ2-3; clone_size: .; cdr3_aa: CASSLVPGSRNTDTQYF
v_call: TRBV20-1; j_call: TRBJ2-2; clone_size: .; cdr3_aa: CSAGDRGRTNTGELFF
v_call: TRBV29-1; j_call: TRBJ2-1; clone_size: .; cdr3_aa: CSVEDPGTSSYNEQFF
v_call: TRBV6-5; j_call: TRBJ2-7; clone_size: .; cdr3_aa: CASRYPLAGGSYEQYF
v_call: TRBV2; j_call: TRBJ1-3; clone_size: .; cdr3_aa: CASNGGLSGNTVYF
v_call: TRBV4-1; j_call: TRBJ1-2; clone_size: few; cdr3_aa: CASSQASDYGYTF
v_call: TRBV4-3; j_call: TRBJ1-2; clone_size: .; cdr3_aa: CASSQDSWTGGRDGYTF
v_call: TRBV7-9; j_call: TRBJ2-3; clone_size: .; cdr3_aa: CASSLVADLSTDTQYF
v_call: TRBV12-3/TRBV12-4; j_call: TRBJ2-3; clone_size: .; cdr3_aa: CASSLGSGGADTQYF
v_call: TRBV4-2; j_call: TRBJ2-1; clone_size: .; cdr3_aa: CASSPSGSHNEQFF
v_call: TRBV29-1; j_call: TRBJ2-7; clone_size: few; cdr3_aa: CSVEPKSRYEQYF
v_call: TRBV7-2; j_call: TRBJ2-3; clone_size: .; cdr3_aa: CASSPGLEVYTQYF
v_call: TRBV7-8; j_call: TRBJ2-4; clone_size: .; cdr3_aa: CASSSRMVKNIQYF
v_call: TRBV4-1; j_call: TRBJ1-2; clone_size: .; cdr3_aa: CASSQERNYTF
v_call: TRBV6-5; j_call: TRBJ1-1; clone_size: .; cdr3_aa: CASSLYGQYTEAFF
v_call: TRBV20-1; j_call: TRBJ2-7; clone_size: .; cdr3_aa: CSASRMWVLDEQYF
v_call: TRBV27; j_call: TRBJ1-2; clone_size: once; cdr3_aa: CASSPRQLANYGYTF
v_call: TRBV12-3/TRBV12-4; j_call: TRBJ2-1; clone_size: .; cdr3_aa: CASSPEGNNEQFF
v_call: TRBV2; j_call: TRBJ2-4; clone_size: .; cdr3_aa: CDSSELSGGYGIQYF
v_call: TRBV15; j_call: TRBJ1-4; clone_size: once; cdr3_aa: CATSTRGGAEKLFF
v_call: TRBV27; j_call: TRBJ1-2; clone_size: .; cdr3_aa: CASSSRGNGYTF
v_call: TRBV6-2/TRBV6-3; j_call: TRBJ1-1; clone_size: .; cdr3_aa: CASSLFWRNTEAFF
v_call: TRBV12-3/TRBV12-4; j_call: TRBJ2-7; clone_size: few; cdr3_aa: CASSADSPYEQYF
v_call: TRBV4-1; j_call: TRBJ1-4; clone_size: .; cdr3_aa: CASSQGYRGFEKLFF
v_call: TRBV25-1; j_call: TRBJ2-7; clone_size: .; cdr3_aa: CASSAFRGGRVNEQYF
v_call: TRBV6-2/TRBV6-3; j_call: TRBJ2-3; clone_size: once; cdr3_aa: CASSYLGGQGDTQYF
v_call: TRBV27; j_call: TRBJ2-7; clone_size: many; cdr3_aa: CASSLAGGRFGQYF
v_call: TRBV9; j_call: TRBJ1-6; clone_size: .; cdr3_aa: CASSPGRAYSPLHF